This T cell receptor (beta chain) was sequenced during a study of T cells and Merkel cell carcinoma outcomes (dated by TCRdb to the early 2020s). Turning to the overall study: The study examined the tumor T-cell repertoire together with T-cell density as predictors of clinical outcome in patients with Merkel cell carcinoma.

General conclusions and limits of the study: Clinical outcomes in Merkel cell carcinoma patients were reported to be predicted by T-cell repertoire features combined with T-cell density.

Of note for this clone: It has no known antigen specificity. Base qualities are not recorded, but no much larger clone differs from it by a single base.

The library was prepared using the immunoSEQ multiplex PCR assay. This is the immuneACCESS table as TCRdb keeps it, with only in-frame sequences that have V and J called. A part of the clones is gone; compared with another copy, unresolved V genes explain less than half, and the rest is unexplained. The sample table lists 3,500 to 4,000 clones, approximately 92% of them with a count of one. The leading ten clones occupy approximately 2% of the sample. The samples were obtained from people who had Merkel cell carcinoma. The sample taken for sequencing was tumor tissue from Merkel cell carcinoma. The receptor was derived from a human donor with Merkel cell carcinoma.

The nucleotide sequence reads TGCAGCGCCACCCCCGGGTCTGGGGCCAACGTCCTGACTTTC. Its amino acids are CSATPGSGANVLTF. The chain is made from TRBV29-1 and TRBJ2-6; the D gene identity is not certain. Based on the germline V gene, the CDR1 and CDR2 sequences are SQVTM and ANQGSEA. V drops 7 bases and J drops 1 base, leaving 11 bases in between. Counted from cysteine to phenylalanine, this CDR3 has 14 amino acids. Here the CDR3 DNA is all that survives: 42 bases in frame from base 1.